This is a list of T cell receptor beta chains from one sample in a study of T cell repertoires in cytomegalovirus infection. Their recognized antigens are unknown. Using its own MiXCR run on the reads, TCRdb lists one record per CDR3 protein. The sample gives about 100,000 distinct CDR3 sequences, 25% to 35% of which show up once; over 60% is in the top ten. The starting material was CD8+ T cells from cultured PBMCs, obtained from culture after CMV antigen stimulation. The receptors derive from a human donor in good health (CMV status not recorded). Some clones in this sample may be carry-over from other donors' samples. The CDR3 runs from the conserved cysteine through the conserved F or W. The D gene is left open where the match is weak. The size of a clone is reported for some rows only, either as once, few or many, or as a class for expanded clones.

>NA|TRBV19|TRBJ2-7|few
TGTGCCAGTAGTATGACAGGTTTCTCCTACGAGCAGTACTTC
CASSMTGFSYEQYF
>NA|TRBV12-3/TRBV12-4|TRBJ1-1|many
TGTGCCAGCAGTTACGGGGGGATGAACACTGAAGCTTTCTTT
CASSYGGMNTEAFF
>NA|TRBV6-1|TRBJ2-7|NA
TGTGCCAGCACCCTTTTAAAAAGCTCCTACGAGCAGTACTTC
CASTLLKSSYEQYF
>TRBD1|TRBV28|TRBJ2-3|NA
TGTGCCAGCAGTTTTAGGACAGGGGGCCTGAATACGCAGTATTTT
CASSFRTGGLNTQYF
>NA|TRBV3-1|TRBJ1-4|NA
TGTGCCAGCAGCCCCGGGACCCAAAAACTGTTTTTT
CASSPGTQKLFF
>NA|TRBV9|TRBJ1-1|NA
TGTGCCAGCAGCGTAGATCCGGGGGGCACTGAAGCTTTCTTT
CASSVDPGGTEAFF
>NA|TRBV19|TRBJ2-7|many
TGTGCCAGTAGTATAGGGGGCAGTAACTCCTACGAGCAGTACTTC
CASSIGGSNSYEQYF
>NA|TRBV5-6|TRBJ2-3|NA
TGTGCCAGCAGCACAGAGGGGCTAGGGTCGAGGTTCACAGATACGCAGTATTTT
CASSTEGLGSRFTDTQYF
>NA|TRBV7-2|TRBJ2-3|many
TGTGCCAGCAGCTCCCTATGGGACACTAGCACAGATACGCAGTATTTT
CASSSLWDTSTDTQYF
>NA|TRBV2|TRBJ2-7|NA
TGTGCCAGCAGTGAAGCCCCCGCCTACGAGCAGTACTTC
CASSEAPAYEQYF
>TRBD2|TRBV7-6|TRBJ2-1|NA
TGTGCCAGCAGCTCCGGACTAGTCAATGAGCAGTTCTTC
CASSSGLVNEQFF
>TRBD1|TRBV7-9|TRBJ1-2|NA
TGTGCCAGCAGCTACCCGGGACAGGTCAACTATGGCTACACCTTC
CASSYPGQVNYGYTF
>NA|TRBV28|TRBJ1-5|NA
TGTGCCAGCAGTCTCGGAAGGGGAGACATTGGCAATCAGCCCCAGCATTTT
CASSLGRGDIGNQPQHF
>NA|TRBV12-3/TRBV12-4|TRBJ2-7|NA
TGTGCCAGCAGCCCTGGAGGCGGGTGGGACGAGCAGTACTTC
CASSPGGGWDEQYF
>NA|TRBV24-1|TRBJ2-2|few
TGTGCCACCAGTGATTTTACCGGGGAGCTGTTTTTT
CATSDFTGELFF
>NA|TRBV27|TRBJ1-1|many
TGTGCCAGCAGTTTAGGGGTGGCCACTGAAGCTTTCTTT
CASSLGVATEAFF
>TRBD2|TRBV5-6|TRBJ2-5|few
TGTGCCAGCAGCTGGCAGACTAGCGTGGTGGAGACCCAGTACTTC
CASSWQTSVVETQYF
>NA|TRBV7-2|TRBJ1-1|NA
TGTGCCAGCAGCTTAACGTGGGGCAGGGACGCTTTCTTT
CASSLTWGRDAFF
>NA|TRBV12-3/TRBV12-4|TRBJ1-2|once
TGTGCCAGCAGTTTGCGGGTGTTTGGGGACGGCTACACCTTC
CASSLRVFGDGYTF
>TRBD1|TRBV5-1|TRBJ1-4|NA
TGCGCCAGTACAACAGGACAGGGAGGAGGAACTAATGAAAAACTGTTTTTT
CASTTGQGGGTNEKLFF
>NA|TRBV14|TRBJ2-5|many
TGTGCCAGCAGCCAAGATGGCGGCGAGGGGCGGGTAGCACAAGAGACCCAGTACTTC
CASSQDGGEGRVAQETQYF
>NA|TRBV7-9|TRBJ1-6|few
TGTGCCAGCAGCTTAGGTGGGGCCCATTCACCCCTCCACTTT
CASSLGGAHSPLHF
>NA|TRBV7-6|TRBJ1-4|few
TGTGCCAGCAGCTCCTATGGGGGCACGAGTGAAAAACTGTTTTTT
CASSSYGGTSEKLFF
>NA|TRBV4-1|TRBJ2-1|NA
TGCGCCAGCAGCCACGACCCCTACAATGAGCAGTTCTTC
CASSHDPYNEQFF
>NA|TRBV5-4|TRBJ2-2|NA
TGTGCCAGCAGCTTTCGGGGTTCCGGGGAGCTGTTTTTT
CASSFRGSGELFF
>NA|TRBV9|TRBJ2-7|NA
TGTGCCAGCAGCGTAGACTCGGGCATCAACAACGAGCAGTACTTC
CASSVDSGINNEQYF
>NA|TRBV25-1|TRBJ1-6|NA
TGTGCCACCACGGGGGATCATTCACCCCTCCACTTT
CATTGDHSPLHF
>TRBD1|TRBV6-6|TRBJ1-2|NA
TGTGCCAGCAGTTACTTAAGGGACAGCCTGGGCTACACCTTC
CASSYLRDSLGYTF
>TRBD1|TRBV12-3/TRBV12-4|TRBJ1-6|NA
TGTGCCAGCAGTCTCGGACAGGGTTTAGGTTCACCCCTCCACTTT
CASSLGQGLGSPLHF
>NA|TRBV5-6|TRBJ1-2|NA
TGTGCCAGCAGCTTGGAGGGGTCGGCCGGGGAGGGTGGCTACACCTTC
CASSLEGSAGEGGYTF
>TRBD2|TRBV6-6|TRBJ2-2|NA
TGTGCCAGCACCCAGACTAGCGGGGGGCCGGTCACCGGGGAGCTGTTTTTT
CASTQTSGGPVTGELFF
>NA|TRBV12-3/TRBV12-4|TRBJ1-5|NA
TGTGCCAGCAGTCGCACAGGGACCAATCAGCCCCAGCATTTT
CASSRTGTNQPQHF
>NA|TRBV27|TRBJ2-2|NA
TGTGCCAGCAGTTTTTCATATTCCGGGGAGCTGTTTTTT
CASSFSYSGELFF
>NA|TRBV20-1|TRBJ2-5|NA
TGCAGTGCTAGTTATCTAGGGGGAGAGACCCAGTACTTC
CSASYLGGETQYF
>NA|TRBV7-9|TRBJ1-6|few
TGTGCCAGCAGCCCCAGCGGGGGATACGAGGAACCCCTCCACTTT
CASSPSGGYEEPLHF
>TRBD1|TRBV11-2|TRBJ2-6|NA
TGTGCCAGCAGCCCACCCCCGGGACAGGGCTCCAACTCTGGGGCCAACGTCCTGACTTTC
CASSPPPGQGSNSGANVLTF
>NA|TRBV12-3/TRBV12-4|TRBJ2-7|NA
TGTGCCAGCAGTTCGGGACGGTACTACGAGCAGTACTTC
CASSSGRYYEQYF
>NA|TRBV7-9|TRBJ1-4|NA
TGTGCCAGCAGCTTTATGGGGGGTGAAAAACTGTTTTTT
CASSFMGGEKLFF
>TRBD1|TRBV7-9|TRBJ1-1|NA
TGTGCCAGCAGGGATGACAGGGGTACTGAAGCTTTCTTT
CASRDDRGTEAFF
>TRBD1|TRBV9|TRBJ1-1|few
TGTGCCAGCAGCGTAGCGGGTACAGGGGGCAACACTGAAGCTTTCTTT
CASSVAGTGGNTEAFF
>NA|TRBV28|TRBJ1-2|few
TGTGCCAGCCAGAATACAGGGAGTCCATATGGCTACACCTTC
CASQNTGSPYGYTF
>NA|TRBV27|TRBJ2-6|many
TGTGCCAGCAGTGATACAGCATTCATCTCTGGGGCCAACGTCCTGACTTTC
CASSDTAFISGANVLTF
>NA|TRBV4-1|TRBJ1-1|few
TGCGCCAGCAGCCTTAGTCAGGGGATAAGCACTGAAGCTTTCTTT
CASSLSQGISTEAFF
>TRBD2|TRBV7-8|TRBJ2-1|NA
TGTGCCAGCAGATTAGGACTAGCACTATACAATGAGCAGTTCTTC
CASRLGLALYNEQFF
>NA|TRBV12-3/TRBV12-4|TRBJ1-1|many
TGTGCCAGCAGTCCCTCGGAAGGGGACACTGAAGCTTTCTTT
CASSPSEGDTEAFF
>NA|TRBV6-2/TRBV6-3|TRBJ2-2|few
TGTGCCAGCAGTCCGGGACGGTCCGCCGGGGAGCTGTTTTTT
CASSPGRSAGELFF
>NA|TRBV7-2|TRBJ2-2|NA
TGTGCCAGCAGCTTGGGCGGATTCACCGGGGAGCTGTTTTTT
CASSLGGFTGELFF
>TRBD1|TRBV27|TRBJ1-6|many
TGTGCCAGCAGCCCTTCGCAGGGGGCCTACCTGTTGAATTCACCCCTCCACTTT
CASSPSQGAYLLNSPLHF
>TRBD2|TRBV2|TRBJ2-5|many
TGTGCCAGCAGTGAGGCTTCGAGCGGGGGGGCTTCCGAGACCCAGTACTTC
CASSEASSGGASETQYF
>NA|TRBV6-1|TRBJ1-5|few
TGTGCCAGCAGCGAACGGGGTCAGCCCCAGCATTTT
CASSERGQPQHF
>NA|TRBV11-1|TRBJ2-5|few
TGTGCCAGCAGCTTAGTCTCGGTTGGCGGTGAGACCCAGTACTTC
CASSLVSVGGETQYF
>TRBD1|TRBV2|TRBJ1-2|NA
TGTGCCAGCAGACCGACAGGGGATGGCTACACCTTC
CASRPTGDGYTF
>TRBD2|TRBV7-8|TRBJ2-1|few
TGTGCCAGCAGCCTCCTAGCGGGGTGGTCCAATGAGCAGTTCTTC
CASSLLAGWSNEQFF
>NA|TRBV27|TRBJ1-2|NA
TGTGCCAGCAAGACAGGAAACTATGGCTACACCTTC
CASKTGNYGYTF